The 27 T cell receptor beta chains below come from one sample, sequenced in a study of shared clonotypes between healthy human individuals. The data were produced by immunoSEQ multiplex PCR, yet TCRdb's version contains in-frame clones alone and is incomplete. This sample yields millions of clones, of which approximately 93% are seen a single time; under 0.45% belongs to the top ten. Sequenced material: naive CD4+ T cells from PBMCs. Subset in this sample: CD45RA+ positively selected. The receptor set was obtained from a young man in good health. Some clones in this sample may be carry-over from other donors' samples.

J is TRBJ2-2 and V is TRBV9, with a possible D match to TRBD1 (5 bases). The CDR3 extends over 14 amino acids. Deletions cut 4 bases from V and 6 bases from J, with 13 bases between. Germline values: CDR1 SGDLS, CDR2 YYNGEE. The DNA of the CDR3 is TGTGCCAGCAGCCCTCTTCAGGGATCCGGGGAGCTGTTTTTT. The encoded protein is CASSPLQGSGELFF. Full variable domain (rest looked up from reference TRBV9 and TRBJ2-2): DSGVTQTPKHLITATGQRVTLRCSPRSGDLSVYWYQQSLDQGLQFLIQYYNGEERAKGNILERFSAQQFPDLHSELNLSSLELGDSALYFCASSPLQGSGELFFGEGSRLTVL.

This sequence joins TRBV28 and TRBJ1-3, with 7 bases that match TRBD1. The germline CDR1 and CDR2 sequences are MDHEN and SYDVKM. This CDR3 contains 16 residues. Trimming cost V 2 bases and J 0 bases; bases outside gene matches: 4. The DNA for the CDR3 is TGTGCCAGCAGTTTAAGGGGGCCTAGCTCTGGAAACACCATATATTTT. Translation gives CASSLRGPSSGNTIYF.

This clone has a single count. CDR3 protein: CASSHGTGGNYEQYF. The CDR3 DNA is TGCGCCAGCAGCCACGGGACAGGGGGCAATTACGAGCAGTACTTC. This chain connects TRBV5-1 to TRBJ2-5, with 12 positions matching TRBD1. Near its end, the DNA agrees better with TRBJ2-7, so the J call may be wrong. Germline assignment: CDR1 SGHRS and CDR2 YFSETQ. The CDR3 runs to 15 residues.

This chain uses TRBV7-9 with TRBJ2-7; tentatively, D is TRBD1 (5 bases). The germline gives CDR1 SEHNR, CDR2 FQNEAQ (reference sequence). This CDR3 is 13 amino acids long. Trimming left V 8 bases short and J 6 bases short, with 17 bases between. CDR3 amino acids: CASGPRASGEQYF. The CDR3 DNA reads TGTGCCAGCGGCCCCAGGGCTTCGGGCGAGCAGTACTTC. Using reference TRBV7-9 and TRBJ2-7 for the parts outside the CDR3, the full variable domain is DTGVSQNPRHKITKRGQNVTFRCDPISEHNRLYWYRQTLGQGPEFLTYFQNEAQLEKSRLLSDRFSAERPKGSFSTLEIQRTEQGDSAMYLCASGPRASGEQYFGPGTRLTVT.

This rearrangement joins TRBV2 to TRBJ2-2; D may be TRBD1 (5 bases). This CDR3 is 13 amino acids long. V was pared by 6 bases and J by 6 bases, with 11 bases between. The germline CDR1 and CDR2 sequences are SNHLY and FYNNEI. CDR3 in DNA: TGTGCCAGCAGAGTCCAGGGTCCCGGGGAGCTGTTTTTT. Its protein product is CASRVQGPGELFF.

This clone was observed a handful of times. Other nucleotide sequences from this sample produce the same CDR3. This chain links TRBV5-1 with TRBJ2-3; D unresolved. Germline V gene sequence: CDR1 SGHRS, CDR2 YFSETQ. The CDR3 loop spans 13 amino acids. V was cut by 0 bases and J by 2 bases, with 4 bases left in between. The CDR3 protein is CASSLVPTDTQYF. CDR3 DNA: TGCGCCAGCAGCTTGGTACCCACAGATACGCAGTATTTT. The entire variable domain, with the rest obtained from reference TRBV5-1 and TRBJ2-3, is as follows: KAGVTQTPRYLIKTRGQQVTLSCSPISGHRSVSWYQQTPGQGLQFLFEYFSETQRNKGNFPGRFSGRQFSNSRSEMNVSTLELGDSALYLCASSLVPTDTQYFGPGTRLTVL.

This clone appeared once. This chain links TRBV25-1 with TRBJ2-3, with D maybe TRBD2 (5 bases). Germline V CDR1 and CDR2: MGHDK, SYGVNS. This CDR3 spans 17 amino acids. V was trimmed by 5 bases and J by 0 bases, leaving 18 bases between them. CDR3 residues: CASSFGVQPPSTDTQYF. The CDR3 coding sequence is TGTGCCAGCAGTTTCGGGGTACAACCCCCTAGCACAGATACGCAGTATTTT.

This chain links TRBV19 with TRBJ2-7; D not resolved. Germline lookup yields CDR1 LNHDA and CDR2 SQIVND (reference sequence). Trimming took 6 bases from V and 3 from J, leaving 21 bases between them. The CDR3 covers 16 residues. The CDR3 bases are TGTGCCAGTAGCCCGACCCAGATCATCGCGAGCTACGAGCAGTACTTC. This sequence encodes CASSPTQIIASYEQYF.

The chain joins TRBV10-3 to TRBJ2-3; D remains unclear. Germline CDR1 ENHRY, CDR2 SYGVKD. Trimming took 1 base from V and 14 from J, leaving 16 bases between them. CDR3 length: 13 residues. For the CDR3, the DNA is TGTGCCATCAGTGAGTTTACGGGTGAAGATCCGTATTTT. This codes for CAISEFTGEDPYF.

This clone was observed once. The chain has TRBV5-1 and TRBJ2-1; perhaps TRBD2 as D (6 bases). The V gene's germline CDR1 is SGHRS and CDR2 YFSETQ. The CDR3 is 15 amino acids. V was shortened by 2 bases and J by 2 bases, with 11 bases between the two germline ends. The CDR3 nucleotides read TGCGCCAGCAGCTTTACCGGGACTGCCTACAATGAGCAGTTCTTC. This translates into CASSFTGTAYNEQFF.

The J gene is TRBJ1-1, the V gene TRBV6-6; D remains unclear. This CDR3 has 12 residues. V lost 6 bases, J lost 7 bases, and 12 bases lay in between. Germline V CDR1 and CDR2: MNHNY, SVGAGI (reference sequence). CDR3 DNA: TGTGCCAGCAGGCTACAGTCCCTTGAAGCTTTCTTT. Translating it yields CASRLQSLEAFF.

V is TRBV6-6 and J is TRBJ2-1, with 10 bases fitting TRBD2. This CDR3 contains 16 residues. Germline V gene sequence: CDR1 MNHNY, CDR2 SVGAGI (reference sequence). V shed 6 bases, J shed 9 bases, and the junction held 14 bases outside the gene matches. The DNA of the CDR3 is TGTGCCAGCAGGACCCCCGGGCTAGCGGGAGTGGGTGAGCAGTTCTTC. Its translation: CASRTPGLAGVGEQFF.

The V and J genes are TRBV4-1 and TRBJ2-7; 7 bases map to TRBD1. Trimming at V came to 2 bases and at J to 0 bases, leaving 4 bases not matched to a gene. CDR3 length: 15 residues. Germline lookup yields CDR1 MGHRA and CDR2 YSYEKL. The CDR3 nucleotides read TGCGCCAGCAGCCAATACAGGGGTAGCTCCTACGAGCAGTACTTC. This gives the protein CASSQYRGSSYEQYF.

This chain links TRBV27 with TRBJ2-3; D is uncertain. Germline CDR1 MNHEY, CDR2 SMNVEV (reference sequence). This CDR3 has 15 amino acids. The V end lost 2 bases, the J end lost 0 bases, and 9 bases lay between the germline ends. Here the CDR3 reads CASSLGSHSTDTQYF. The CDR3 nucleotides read TGTGCCAGCAGTTTAGGTAGCCACAGCACAGATACGCAGTATTTT.

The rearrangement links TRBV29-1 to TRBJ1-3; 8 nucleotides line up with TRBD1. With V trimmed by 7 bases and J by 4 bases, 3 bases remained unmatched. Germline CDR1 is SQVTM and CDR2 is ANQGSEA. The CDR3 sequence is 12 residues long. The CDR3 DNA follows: TGCAGCGGTAGGACAGGGGGAAACACCATATATTTT. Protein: CSGRTGGNTIYF.

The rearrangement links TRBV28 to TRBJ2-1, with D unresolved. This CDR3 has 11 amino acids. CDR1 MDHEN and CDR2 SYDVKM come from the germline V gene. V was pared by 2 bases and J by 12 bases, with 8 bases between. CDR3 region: CASSLTGGQFF. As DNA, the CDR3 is TGTGCCAGCAGTTTAACTGGCGGGCAGTTCTTC.

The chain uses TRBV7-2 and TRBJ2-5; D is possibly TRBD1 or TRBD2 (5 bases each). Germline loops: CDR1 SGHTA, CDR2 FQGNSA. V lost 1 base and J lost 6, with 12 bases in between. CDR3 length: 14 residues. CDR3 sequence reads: CASSLVIWDQTQYF. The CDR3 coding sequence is TGTGCCAGCAGCTTAGTAATCTGGGACCAGACCCAGTACTTC.

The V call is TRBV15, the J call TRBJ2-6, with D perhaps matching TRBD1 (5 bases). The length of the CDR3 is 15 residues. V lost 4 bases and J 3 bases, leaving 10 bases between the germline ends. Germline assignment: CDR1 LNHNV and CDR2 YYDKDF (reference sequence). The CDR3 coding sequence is TGTGCCACCAGCACAGACAGACTTGGGGCCAACGTCCTGACTTTC. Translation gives CATSTDRLGANVLTF.

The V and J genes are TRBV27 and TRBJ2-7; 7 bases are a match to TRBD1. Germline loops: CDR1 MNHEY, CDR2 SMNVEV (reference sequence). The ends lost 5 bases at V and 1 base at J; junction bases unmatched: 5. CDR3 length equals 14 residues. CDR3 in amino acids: CASSGTATSYEQYF. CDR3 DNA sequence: TGTGCCAGCAGTGGGACAGCTACATCCTACGAGCAGTACTTC.

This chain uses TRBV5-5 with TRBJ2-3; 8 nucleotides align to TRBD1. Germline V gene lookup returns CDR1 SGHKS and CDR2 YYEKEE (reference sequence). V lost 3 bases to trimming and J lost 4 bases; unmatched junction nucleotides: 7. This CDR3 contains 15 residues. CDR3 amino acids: CASSSRTGTPDTQYF. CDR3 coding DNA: TGTGCCAGCAGCTCTCGGACAGGGACCCCAGATACGCAGTATTTT.

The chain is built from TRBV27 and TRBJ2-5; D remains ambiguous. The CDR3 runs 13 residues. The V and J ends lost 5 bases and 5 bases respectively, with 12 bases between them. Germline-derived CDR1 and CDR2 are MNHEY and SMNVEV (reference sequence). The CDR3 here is CASSPQVGETQYF. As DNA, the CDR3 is TGTGCCAGCAGTCCCCAGGTTGGGGAGACCCAGTACTTC.

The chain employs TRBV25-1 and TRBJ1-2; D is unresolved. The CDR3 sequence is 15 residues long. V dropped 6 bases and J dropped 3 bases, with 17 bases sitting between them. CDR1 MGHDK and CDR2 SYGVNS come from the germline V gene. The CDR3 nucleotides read TGTGCCAGCAGGCCTGAAGACCCCCTCTACTATGGCTACACCTTC. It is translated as CASRPEDPLYYGYTF.

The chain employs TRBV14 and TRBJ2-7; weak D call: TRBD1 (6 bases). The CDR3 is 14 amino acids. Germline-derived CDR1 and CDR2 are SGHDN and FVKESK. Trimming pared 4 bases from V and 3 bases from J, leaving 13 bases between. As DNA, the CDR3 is TGTGCCAGCAGCCCCCTACAGGGTAACTACGAGCAGTACTTC. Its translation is CASSPLQGNYEQYF.

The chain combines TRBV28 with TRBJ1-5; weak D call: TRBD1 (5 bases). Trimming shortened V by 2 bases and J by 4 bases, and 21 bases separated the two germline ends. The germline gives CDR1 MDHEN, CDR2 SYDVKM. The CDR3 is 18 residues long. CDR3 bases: TGTGCCAGCAGTTTACCGCCCAGGTCCGCGGGGGATAATCAGCCCCAGCATTTT. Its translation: CASSLPPRSAGDNQPQHF.

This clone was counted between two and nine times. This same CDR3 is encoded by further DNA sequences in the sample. CDR3 bases: TGTGCCAGCTCACCCCCGGGACAGGGGGGACAGCCCCAGCATTTT. It yields the protein CASSPPGQGGQPQHF. This chain joins TRBV18 and TRBJ1-5, with TRBD1 matching over 11 bases. The germline CDR1 and CDR2 sequences are KGHSH and LQKENI. The J segment lost 7 bases and the V segment lost 3 bases, leaving 5 bases of the junction unmatched. This CDR3 contains 15 residues.

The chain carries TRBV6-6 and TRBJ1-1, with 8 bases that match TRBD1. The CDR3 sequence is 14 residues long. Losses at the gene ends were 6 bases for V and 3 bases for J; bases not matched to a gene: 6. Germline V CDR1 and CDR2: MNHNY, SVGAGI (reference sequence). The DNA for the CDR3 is TGTGCCAGCAGGCTTCAGGGGGCCGACACTGAAGCTTTCTTT. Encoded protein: CASRLQGADTEAFF.

The CDR3 reads CASSDLPGSSYEQYF. In DNA, the CDR3 is TGTGCCAGCAGTGACTTACCGGGTTCCTCCTACGAGCAGTACTTC. This chain connects TRBV2 to TRBJ2-7; D is unresolved. V was cut by 3 bases and J by 0 bases, with 12 bases left in between. Germline V gives CDR1 SNHLY, CDR2 FYNNEI. CDR3 length: 15 amino acids.